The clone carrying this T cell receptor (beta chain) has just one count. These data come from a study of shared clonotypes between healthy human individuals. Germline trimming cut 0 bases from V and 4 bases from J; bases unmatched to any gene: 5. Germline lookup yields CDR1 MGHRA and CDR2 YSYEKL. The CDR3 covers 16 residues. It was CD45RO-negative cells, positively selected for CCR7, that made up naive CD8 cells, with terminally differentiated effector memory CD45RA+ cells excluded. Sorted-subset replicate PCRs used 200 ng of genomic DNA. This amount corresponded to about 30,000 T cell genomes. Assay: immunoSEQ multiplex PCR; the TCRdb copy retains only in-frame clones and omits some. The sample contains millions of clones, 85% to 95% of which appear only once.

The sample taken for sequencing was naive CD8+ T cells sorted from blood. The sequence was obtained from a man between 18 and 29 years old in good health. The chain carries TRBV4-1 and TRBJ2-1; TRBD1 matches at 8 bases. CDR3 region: CASSQERGTGYNEQFF. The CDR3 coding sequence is TGCGCCAGCAGCCAAGAAAGGGGGACAGGATACAATGAGCAGTTCTTC.